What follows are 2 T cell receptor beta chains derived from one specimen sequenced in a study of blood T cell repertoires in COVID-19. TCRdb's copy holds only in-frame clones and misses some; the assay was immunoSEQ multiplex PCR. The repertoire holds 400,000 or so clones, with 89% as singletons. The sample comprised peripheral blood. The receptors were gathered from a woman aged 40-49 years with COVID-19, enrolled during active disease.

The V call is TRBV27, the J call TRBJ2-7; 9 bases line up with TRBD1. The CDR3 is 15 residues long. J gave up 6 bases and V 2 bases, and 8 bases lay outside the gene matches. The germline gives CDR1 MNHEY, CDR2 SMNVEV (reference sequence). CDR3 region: CASSLTRQGGGEQYF. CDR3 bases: TGTGCCAGCAGTTTAACCCGACAGGGGGGGGGCGAGCAGTACTTC.

CDR3 amino acids: CASSLIATNEQFF. The CDR3 DNA sequence: TGTGCCAGCAGTTTAATAGCGACCAATGAGCAGTTCTTC. The J gene is TRBJ2-1, the V gene TRBV27, with D tentatively TRBD2 (5 bases). The V gene's germline CDR1 is MNHEY and CDR2 SMNVEV (reference sequence). The V gene lost 2 bases and the J gene lost 6 bases, with 8 bases spanning the gap. This CDR3 has 13 residues.